The 22 T cell receptor beta chains given below trace back to one sample, sequenced in a study of cytomegalovirus exposure and HLA in healthy donors (dated by TCRdb to between 2016 and 2019). The library was built by means of the immunoSEQ multiplex PCR assay. The multiplex PCR relied on a mix of 60 forward primers for TCR Vbeta segments and 13 reverse primers for TCR Jbeta segments. TCRdb took over this immuneACCESS table, retaining in-frame rearrangements with V and J assigned. Such tables are incomplete; in checked studies, under half of the missing clones stem from an unresolved V gene, and the remainder is unexplained. The sample's records list 120,000 or so clones. The top ten constitute about 3.5% of the sample. The sequencing sample was made of PBMCs. These TCRs come from a young man in good health and CMV-seronegative.

About this clone: At one end, the junction sequence differs from germline, possibly due to a read error. The V gene is TRBV7-2, the J gene TRBJ2-1; TRBD2 matches 9 bases. Looked up from germline, CDR1 is SGHTA and CDR2 is FQGNSA. This CDR3 comprises 14 residues. The DNA for the CDR3 is TGTGCCAGCAACTTAGCGGGAGTTCGAGGTGAGCAGTTCTTC. Residues: CASNLAGVRGEQFF.

This rearrangement joins TRBV10-2 to TRBJ2-7; 8 bases align to TRBD1. The J segment lost 2 bases and the V segment lost 6 bases, leaving 12 bases of the junction unmatched. The CDR3 loop spans 16 amino acids. Germline CDR1 WSHSY, CDR2 SAAADI. In nucleotides, the CDR3 is TGCGCCAGCAGACTAATTCCGGGACAGGTCCCCTACGAGCAGTACTTC. Translation: CASRLIPGQVPYEQYF.

This chain links TRBV10-1 with TRBJ2-7; 10 bases are a match to TRBD2. Germline V gives CDR1 WNHNN, CDR2 SYGVQD (reference sequence). Losses at the gene ends were 6 bases for V and 3 bases for J; bases not matched to a gene: 5. The CDR3 extends over 14 amino acids. CDR3 DNA: TGCGCCAGCAGCGAAGCGGGAGGGAACTACGAGCAGTACTTC. Translation: CASSEAGGNYEQYF.

The chain uses TRBV7-8 and TRBJ2-1, with D possibly matching TRBD2 (6 bases). CDR3 length: 19 amino acids. Trimming pared 3 bases from V and 9 bases from J, leaving 30 bases between. Per germline, CDR1 SGHVS and CDR2 FQNEAQ. CDR3: CASSLGWALGEVLGIEQFF. The CDR3 region has the DNA TGTGCCAGCAGCTTGGGTTGGGCCCTCGGGGAGGTATTGGGTATTGAGCAGTTCTTC.

For the CDR3, the DNA is TGTGCCAGTAGCGGCAGGGTCTATGGCTACACCTTC. Its translation: CASSGRVYGYTF. J is TRBJ1-2 and V is TRBV19, with a weak D call TRBD1 (5 bases). Germline CDR1 is LNHDA and CDR2 is SQIVND (reference sequence). With 6 bases removed from V and 4 bases from J, the gap between germline ends came to 9 bases. The CDR3 spans 12 residues.

The V and J genes are TRBV2 and TRBJ1-2; possible D gene TRBD1, 5 bases. Germline V gene sequence: CDR1 SNHLY, CDR2 FYNNEI. The CDR3 is made up of 12 amino acids. V was trimmed by 8 bases and J by 7 bases, leaving 14 bases between them. CDR3 loop: CASQGRDGGYTF. CDR3 sequence (DNA): TGTGCCAGCCAGGGCAGGGATGGTGGCTACACCTTC.

The CDR3 is CASSTPPGQGRDTQYF. The CDR3, as DNA: TGTGCCAGTAGTACCCCCCCGGGACAGGGGAGAGATACGCAGTATTTT. The rearrangement uses TRBV19 and TRBJ2-3, with 10 bases that match TRBD1. The CDR3 contains 16 residues. Germline V gene lookup returns CDR1 LNHDA and CDR2 SQIVND (reference sequence). V was pared by 4 bases and J by 5 bases, with 9 bases of the junction left unmatched.

With regard to this clone: This same CDR3 is encoded by further DNA sequences in the sample. The CDR3 sequence: CASSLNSGAGDEQFF. The CDR3 DNA reads as TGTGCCAGCAGTCTGAATAGCGGGGCAGGAGATGAGCAGTTCTTC. The V and J genes are TRBV7-3 and TRBJ2-1, with 8 bases identical to TRBD2. The CDR3 is 15 residues long. Germline loops: CDR1 SGHTA, CDR2 FQGTGA. V lost 6 bases and J lost 8; bases outside the gene matches: 12.

The chain uses TRBV4-2 and TRBJ1-5, with D maybe TRBD1 (5 bases). With 2 bases removed from V and 1 base from J, the gap between germline ends came to 9 bases. The germline gives CDR1 LGHNA, CDR2 YNFKEQ. CDR3 length: 15 amino acids. This chain's CDR3 is CASSQTDRSNQPQHF. The CDR3 coding sequence is TGTGCCAGCAGCCAAACCGACAGAAGCAATCAGCCCCAGCATTTT.

The CDR3 region is CASRHRFGQPQHF. Written as DNA, the CDR3 is TGTGCCAGCAGACACAGGTTTGGGCAGCCCCAGCATTTT. V and J are TRBV6-1 and TRBJ1-5; D may be TRBD1 (5 bases). In germline, CDR1 is MNHNS, CDR2 SASEGT. V was pared by 6 bases and J by 7 bases, with 13 bases between. The length of the CDR3 is 13 residues.

CDR3 coding DNA: TGTGCCAGCAGTTATGACACAGCTGCCGAGCAGTACTTC. As protein: CASSYDTAAEQYF. The chain employs TRBV6-5 and TRBJ2-7; D unresolved. CDR3 length equals 13 residues. V lost 3 bases and J 6 bases, leaving 12 bases between the germline ends. Germline CDR1 reads MNHEY; CDR2 reads SVGAGI.

The chain uses TRBV20-1 and TRBJ1-1, with D uncertain. Germline-derived CDR1 and CDR2 are DFQATT and SNEGSKA (reference sequence). Trimming took 4 bases from V and 1 from J, leaving 4 bases between them. The CDR3 runs to 11 residues. For the CDR3, the DNA is TGCAGTGCTATGCGGAACACTGAAGCTTTCTTT. Its protein product is CSAMRNTEAFF.

The chain joins TRBV7-9 to TRBJ2-7; the D is unclear. CDR1 and CDR2 (germline): SEHNR, FQNEAQ (reference sequence). The germline V and J ends were trimmed by 7 bases and 1 base, with 14 bases remaining between them. CDR3 length: 14 amino acids. The CDR3 reads CASKPPGSSYEQYF. The CDR3 DNA reads TGTGCCAGCAAACCCCCCGGGTCATCCTACGAGCAGTACTTC.

This chain connects TRBV6-5 to TRBJ1-1; TRBD1 aligns across 8 bases. The CDR3 totals 14 residues. V lost 6 bases and J lost 4; bases outside the gene matches: 7. Germline V gene data show CDR1 as MNHEY and CDR2 as SVGAGI. CDR3 protein: CASSPDRGGTEAFF. CDR3 in DNA: TGTGCCAGCAGCCCCGACAGGGGAGGCACTGAAGCTTTCTTT.

The V call is TRBV7-2, the J call TRBJ2-1, with 11 positions matching TRBD2. The CDR3 spans 17 residues. The ends lost 1 base at V and 6 bases at J; junction bases unmatched: 8. Germline CDR1 and CDR2: SGHTA and FQGNSA. The CDR3 protein is CASSLDLLAGGGNEQFF. The CDR3 nucleotides are TGTGCCAGCAGCTTAGATCTCTTAGCGGGAGGGGGCAATGAGCAGTTCTTC.

The chain uses TRBV15 and TRBJ2-1; 11 nucleotides agree with TRBD2. Germline CDR1 is LNHNV and CDR2 is YYDKDF (reference sequence). V shed 2 bases and J 8 bases; nucleotides not matched to a gene: 11. The CDR3 is 17 residues long. For the CDR3, the DNA is TGTGCCACCAGCAGACCCCTCGGACTAGCGGGTACCGATGAGCAGTTCTTC. Residues: CATSRPLGLAGTDEQFF. Together with reference TRBV15 and TRBJ2-1, the CDR3 gives the full variable domain: DAMVIQNPRYQVTQFGKPVTLSCSQTLNHNVMYWYQQKSSQAPKLLFHYYDKDFNNEADTPDNFQSRRPNTSFCFLDIRSPGLGDTAMYLCATSRPLGLAGTDEQFFGPGTRLTVL.

The rearrangement joins TRBV18 to TRBJ1-5, with a weak D call TRBD1 (5 bases). Germline V gives CDR1 KGHSH, CDR2 LQKENI. CDR3 length equals 15 residues. With 2 bases removed from V and 3 bases from J, the gap between germline ends came to 11 bases. Here the CDR3 DNA reads TGTGCCAGCTCACCAACTCAGGGATACAATCAGCCCCAGCATTTT. This codes for CASSPTQGYNQPQHF. Complete variable domain (other parts from reference TRBV18 and TRBJ1-5): NAGVMQNPRHLVRRRGQEARLRCSPMKGHSHVYWYRQLPEEGLKFMVYLQKENIIDESGMPKERFSAEFPKEGPSILRIQQVVRGDSAAYFCASSPTQGYNQPQHFGDGTRLSIL.

This chain connects TRBV28 to TRBJ2-7; 7 nucleotides align to TRBD1. The trim removed 6 bases at V and 5 bases at J, leaving 10 bases unmatched. CDR1 is MDHEN, CDR2 SYDVKM, per germline. This CDR3 is 14 amino acids long. The DNA for the CDR3 is TGTGCCAGCAGCTCCGGGACAGAGGTGGACGAGCAGTACTTC. Amino acids: CASSSGTEVDEQYF. Based on the CDR3 plus reference TRBV28 and TRBJ2-7, the full variable domain is DVKVTQSSRYLVKRTGEKVFLECVQDMDHENMFWYRQDPGLGLRLIYFSYDVKMKEKGDIPEGYSVSREKKERFSLILESASTNQTSMYLCASSSGTEVDEQYFGPGTRLTVT.

V gene TRBV7-9 combines with J gene TRBJ2-7; TRBD1 might be the D (6 bases). CDR1 is SEHNR and CDR2 is FQNEAQ in the germline V gene (reference sequence). V lost 8 bases and J lost 4, with 24 bases in between. This CDR3 is 16 amino acids long. This CDR3 reads CASPLGPRTVFYEQYF. CDR3 coding DNA: TGTGCCAGCCCCTTAGGACCTAGGACAGTTTTTTACGAGCAGTACTTC.

CDR3 sequence (DNA): TGTGCCAGCAGTTTATTGGGGACAGGGGGCTGGGAGCCCCAGCATTTT. Translation: CASSLLGTGGWEPQHF. This rearrangement joins TRBV27 to TRBJ1-5, with 12 bases fitting TRBD1. In germline, CDR1 is MNHEY, CDR2 SMNVEV (reference sequence). CDR3 length: 16 residues. After removal of 1 base from V and 8 bases from J, the junction contained 6 bases not matched to a gene.

The chain recombines TRBV13 with TRBJ1-2; TRBD1 aligns across 7 bases. The CDR3 totals 15 residues. Germline V lookup: CDR1 PRHDT, CDR2 FYEKMQ (reference sequence). V dropped 5 bases and J dropped 9; count of bases not matched to a gene: 15. CDR3 protein: CASSAWRKGAVRYTF. As DNA, the CDR3 is TGTGCCAGCAGCGCCTGGAGGAAGGGGGCGGTTCGCTACACCTTC.

This chain links TRBV4-1 with TRBJ1-5, with D possibly being TRBD1 (5 bases). This CDR3 region has 18 residues. Germline assignment: CDR1 MGHRA and CDR2 YSYEKL. The V and J ends lost 0 bases and 0 bases respectively, with 15 bases between them. The CDR3 DNA sequence: TGCGCCAGCAGCCAAGATTCAACTTGGACAACTAGCAATCAGCCCCAGCATTTT. It translates to CASSQDSTWTTSNQPQHF.